This entry concerns a single TCR beta chain. There are 16 residues in the CDR3. V lost 6 bases to trimming and J lost 0 bases; unmatched junction nucleotides: 8. CDR1 SGHTA and CDR2 FQGTGA come from the germline V gene. Assay: immunoSEQ multiplex PCR; the TCRdb copy retains only in-frame clones and omits some. This sample has more than 35,000 clones; approximately 85% occur once, and the top ten carry more than 20%. The data were taken from a study of blood T cell repertoires in COVID-19. Overall study: Material from acute and convalescent COVID-19 was sourced from the United States, Italy and Spain. The cDNA or gDNA used as material had been derived from T cells, B-cell-depleted T cells, or PBMCs.

Specimen: peripheral blood. The V gene is TRBV7-3, the J gene TRBJ2-1; 7 nucleotides align to TRBD2. This TCR derives from a man between 70 and 80 years old with acute or convalescent COVID-19. The CDR3: CASSSPAGNSYNEQFF. The DNA of the CDR3 is TGTGCCAGCAGTTCACCAGCGGGAAACTCCTACAATGAGCAGTTCTTC.